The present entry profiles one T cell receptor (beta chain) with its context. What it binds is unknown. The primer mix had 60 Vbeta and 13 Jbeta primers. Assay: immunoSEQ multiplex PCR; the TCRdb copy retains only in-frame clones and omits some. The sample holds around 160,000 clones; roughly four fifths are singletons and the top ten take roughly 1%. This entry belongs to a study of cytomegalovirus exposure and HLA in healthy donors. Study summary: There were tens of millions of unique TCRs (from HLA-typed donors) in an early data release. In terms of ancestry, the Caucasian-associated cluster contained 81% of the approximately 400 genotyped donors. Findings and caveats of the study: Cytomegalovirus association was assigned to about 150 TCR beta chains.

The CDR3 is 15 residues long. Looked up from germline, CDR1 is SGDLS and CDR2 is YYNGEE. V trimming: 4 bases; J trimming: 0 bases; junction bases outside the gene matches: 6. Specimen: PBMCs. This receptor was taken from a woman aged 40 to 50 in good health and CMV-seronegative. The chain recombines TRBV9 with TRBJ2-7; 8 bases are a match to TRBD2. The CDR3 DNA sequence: TGTGCCAGCAGCCCCAACGGGGGGGACTCCTACGAGCAGTACTTC. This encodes CASSPNGGDSYEQYF. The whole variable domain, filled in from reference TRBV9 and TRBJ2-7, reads DSGVTQTPKHLITATGQRVTLRCSPRSGDLSVYWYQQSLDQGLQFLIQYYNGEERAKGNILERFSAQQFPDLHSELNLSSLELGDSALYFCASSPNGGDSYEQYFGPGTRLTVT.